The clone carrying this TCR beta chain was detected a few times. Authors' analysis steps: Scientists estimated how many nucleated cells there were by amplifying reference gene primers. Clones were sequenced by immunoSEQ multiplex PCR, and TCRdb holds only the in-frame ones, with some missing. The V and J calls and clone size were taken over from that table, and D and trimming were inferred from the DNA. The profile shows roughly 300,000 clones, roughly 86% of them singletons. V shed 6 bases and J 5 bases; nucleotides not matched to a gene: 5. CDR1 SGHVS and CDR2 FQNEAQ come from the germline V gene. The CDR3 sequence is 13 residues long. The sample originates from a study of blood T cell repertoires in COVID-19. Study information: Sources were T cells, B-cell-depleted T cells, or PBMCs; the material itself was cDNA or gDNA.

The chain combines TRBV7-8 with TRBJ1-2, with 8 nucleotides matching TRBD1. The sequenced sample was peripheral blood. The clonotype comes from a man younger than 35 with active or convalescent COVID-19. The CDR3 region is CASRTGEGYGYTF. In DNA, the CDR3 is TGTGCCAGCAGGACAGGGGAGGGGTATGGCTACACCTTC.